This T cell receptor (beta chain) was recorded in a study of cytomegalovirus exposure and HLA in healthy donors. Both 60 Vbeta primers and 13 Jbeta primers went into the PCR. Produced via immunoSEQ multiplex PCR; TCRdb's table is partial and in-frame only. The sample table sets out about 46,000 clones. As concerns this clone: Its antigen is currently unknown.

This CDR3 is built from 15 residues. V was pared by 4 bases and J by 2 bases, with 7 bases of the junction left unmatched. Germline values: CDR1 SGDLS, CDR2 YYNGEE. The study's findings and limits: Across HLA loci, a later analysis found differing TCR association rates, with DRB1 most and HLA-C fewest. The investigators catalogued 164 TCR beta chains as cytomegalovirus-associated.

Material: PBMCs. This receptor was obtained from a woman in her 40s in good health and CMV-seronegative. The chain has TRBV9 and TRBJ2-3; 7 bases fit TRBD1. The CDR3 DNA sequence: TGTGCCAGCAGCCCGGAAGGGGGCCTCACAGATACGCAGTATTTT. It is translated as CASSPEGGLTDTQYF.